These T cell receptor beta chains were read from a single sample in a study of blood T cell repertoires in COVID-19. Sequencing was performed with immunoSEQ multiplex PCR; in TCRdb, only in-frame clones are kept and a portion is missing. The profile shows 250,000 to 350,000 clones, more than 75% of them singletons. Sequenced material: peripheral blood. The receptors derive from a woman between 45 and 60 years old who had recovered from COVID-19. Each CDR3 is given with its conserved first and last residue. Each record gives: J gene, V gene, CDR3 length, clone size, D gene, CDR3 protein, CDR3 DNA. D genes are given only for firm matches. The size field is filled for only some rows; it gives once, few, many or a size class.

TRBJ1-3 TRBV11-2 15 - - CASSVSPSSGNTIYF TGTGCCAGCAGCGTTAGCCCGAGCTCTGGAAACACCATATATTTT
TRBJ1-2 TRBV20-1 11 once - CSARTGYGYTF TGCAGTGCTAGGACCGGGTATGGCTACACCTTC
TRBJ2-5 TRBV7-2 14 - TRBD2 CASIPGGGQETQYF TGTGCCAGCATCCCCGGCGGGGGACAAGAGACCCAGTACTTC
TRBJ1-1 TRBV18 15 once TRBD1 CASSGRDRLFTEAFF TGTGCCAGCTCAGGCCGGGACAGGTTATTCACTGAAGCTTTCTTT
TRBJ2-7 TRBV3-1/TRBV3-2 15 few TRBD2 CASSQGTSGIYEQYF TGTGCCAGCAGCCAAGGGACTAGCGGGATCTACGAGCAGTACTTC
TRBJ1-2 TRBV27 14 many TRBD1 CASSFGRGNYGYTF TGTGCCAGCAGTTTCGGCAGGGGGAACTATGGCTACACCTTC
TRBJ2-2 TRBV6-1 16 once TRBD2 CASSGLAGGYTRELFF TGTGCCAGCAGTGGACTAGCGGGAGGATACACCCGGGAGCTGTTTTTT
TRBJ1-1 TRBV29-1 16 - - CSVEEVWGLTNTEAFF TGCAGCGTTGAAGAGGTTTGGGGGCTCACGAACACTGAAGCTTTCTTT
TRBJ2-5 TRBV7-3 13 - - CASSLNVGETQYF TGTGCCAGCAGCTTAAACGTCGGGGAGACCCAGTACTTC
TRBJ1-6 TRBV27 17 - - CASSFNPAGLYNSPLHF TGTGCCAGCAGTTTTAATCCTGCTGGACTCTATAATTCACCCCTCCACTTT
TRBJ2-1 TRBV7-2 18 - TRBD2 CASSSRISGGSSYNEQFF TGTGCCAGCAGCTCCCGAATTAGCGGGGGGAGCTCCTACAATGAGCAGTTCTTC
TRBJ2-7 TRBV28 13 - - CASSLWYRNEQYF TGTGCCAGCAGTTTATGGTACAGGAACGAGCAGTACTTC
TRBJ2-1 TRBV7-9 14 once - CASSLPPSGRAQFF TGTGCCAGCAGCTTACCCCCCTCCGGCAGGGCGCAGTTCTTC
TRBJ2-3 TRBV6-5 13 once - CASTPTRRGTQYF TGTGCCAGCACCCCGACCCGGAGGGGTACGCAGTATTTT
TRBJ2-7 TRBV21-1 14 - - CASSRQGAPYEQYF TGTGCCAGCAGCAGACAGGGGGCCCCCTACGAGCAGTACTTC
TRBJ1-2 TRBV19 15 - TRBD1 CASSPGGALDYGYTF TGTGCCAGTAGTCCAGGGGGCGCGTTGGACTATGGCTACACCTTC
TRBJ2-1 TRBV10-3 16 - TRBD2 CAISESGAGVLGEQFF TGTGCCATCAGTGAGTCGGGAGCGGGAGTATTGGGTGAGCAGTTCTTC
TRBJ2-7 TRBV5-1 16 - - CASRLGNRVRSYEQYF TGCGCCAGCAGATTGGGGAACAGGGTACGGTCCTACGAGCAGTACTTC
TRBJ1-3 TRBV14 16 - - CASSIGHLSSGNTIYF TGTGCCAGCAGTATTGGACACCTGAGCTCTGGAAACACCATATATTTT
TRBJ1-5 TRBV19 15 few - CASSIGGRVPQPQHF TGTGCCAGTAGTATAGGAGGGAGGGTCCCTCAGCCCCAGCATTTT
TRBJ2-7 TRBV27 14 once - CASSLLPFYDEQYF TGTGCCAGCAGTTTACTACCCTTTTACGACGAGCAGTACTTC
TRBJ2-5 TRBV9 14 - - CASSVGQSQETQYF TGTGCCAGCAGCGTAGGACAGTCTCAAGAGACCCAGTACTTC
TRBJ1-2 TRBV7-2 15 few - CASSLAQGSKGGYTF TGTGCCAGCAGCTTAGCCCAGGGCTCTAAGGGGGGCTACACCTTC
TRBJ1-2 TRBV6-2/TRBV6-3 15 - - CASSYMARGDYGYTF TGTGCCAGCAGTTATATGGCCCGAGGAGACTATGGCTACACCTTC
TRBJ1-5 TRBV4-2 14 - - CASSPGQGNQPQHF TGTGCCAGCAGCCCGGGACAAGGCAATCAGCCCCAGCATTTT
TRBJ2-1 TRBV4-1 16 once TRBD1 CASSLTGTGGLNEQFF TGCGCCAGCAGCCTAACGGGGACAGGGGGCTTGAATGAGCAGTTCTTC
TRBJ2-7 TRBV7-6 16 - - CASSPGRLANSYEQYF TGTGCCAGCAGCCCCGGCCGGCTAGCCAACTCCTACGAGCAGTACTTC
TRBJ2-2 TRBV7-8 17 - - CASSFIIANLNTGELFF TGTGCCAGCAGCTTTATAATAGCTAACCTGAACACCGGGGAGCTGTTTTTT
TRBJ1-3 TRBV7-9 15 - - CASSPGERFGNTIYF TGTGCCAGCAGCCCAGGGGAGCGATTTGGAAACACCATATATTTT
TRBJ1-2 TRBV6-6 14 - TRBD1 CASSYLRDRTGYTF TGTGCCAGCAGTTACCTGCGGGACAGGACGGGCTACACCTTC
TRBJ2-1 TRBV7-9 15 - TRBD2 CASSRTSGSSHEQFF TGTGCCAGCAGCCGCACAAGCGGGAGCAGTCATGAGCAGTTCTTC
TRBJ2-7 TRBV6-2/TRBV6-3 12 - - CASSSSWYEQYF TGTGCCAGCAGTAGCTCTTGGTACGAGCAGTACTTC
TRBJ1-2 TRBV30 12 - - CACTSPDKTYTF TGTGCCTGTACGTCCCCGGACAAAACCTACACCTTC
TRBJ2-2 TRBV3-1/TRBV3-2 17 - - CASSQDGQQANTGELFF TGTGCCAGCAGCCAAGATGGACAGCAGGCGAACACCGGGGAGCTGTTTTTT
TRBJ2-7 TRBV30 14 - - CAWSPGLPVDEQYF TGTGCCTGGAGCCCGGGACTCCCCGTCGACGAGCAGTACTTC
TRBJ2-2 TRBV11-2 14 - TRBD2 CASSSGGAAGELFF TGTGCCAGCAGCTCCGGGGGGGCGGCCGGGGAGCTGTTTTTT
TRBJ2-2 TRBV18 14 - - CASSPPRDTGELFF TGTGCCAGCTCACCACCGCGGGACACCGGGGAGCTGTTTTTT
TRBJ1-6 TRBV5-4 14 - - CASALGTPNSPLHF TGTGCCAGCGCCCTCGGGACACCTAATTCACCCCTCCACTTT
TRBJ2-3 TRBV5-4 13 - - CASSLDRADTQYF TGTGCCAGCAGCTTGGACAGGGCAGATACGCAGTATTTT
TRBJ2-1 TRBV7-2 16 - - CASRSPGLLPSNEQFF TGTGCCAGCAGAAGTCCGGGACTCCTCCCCTCCAATGAGCAGTTCTTC
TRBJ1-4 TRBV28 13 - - CASTLGATGSPFF TGTGCCAGCACCCTTGGGGCGACAGGAAGCCCGTTTTTT
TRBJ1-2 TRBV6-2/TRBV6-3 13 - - CASSSGTQNSYTF TGTGCCAGCAGTTCTGGGACACAGAACAGCTACACCTTC
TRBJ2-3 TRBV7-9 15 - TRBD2 CASSSSGNPIDTQYF TGTGCCAGCAGCTCTAGCGGGAACCCTATAGATACGCAGTATTTT